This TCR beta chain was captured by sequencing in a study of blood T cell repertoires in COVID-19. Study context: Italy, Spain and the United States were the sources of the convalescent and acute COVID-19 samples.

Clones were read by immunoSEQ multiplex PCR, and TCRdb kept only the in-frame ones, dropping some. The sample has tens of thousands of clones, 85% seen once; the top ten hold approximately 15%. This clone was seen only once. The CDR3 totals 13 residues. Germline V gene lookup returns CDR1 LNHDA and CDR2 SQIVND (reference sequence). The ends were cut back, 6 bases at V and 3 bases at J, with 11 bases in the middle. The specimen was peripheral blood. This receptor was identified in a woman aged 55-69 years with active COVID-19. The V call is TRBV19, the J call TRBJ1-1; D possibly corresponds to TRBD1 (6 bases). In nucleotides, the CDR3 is TGTGCCAGTAGGACAGGATATGACACTGAAGCTTTCTTT. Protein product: CASRTGYDTEAFF.